These 29 T cell receptor beta chains were all obtained from the same sample, sequenced in a study of T cells in Graves' hyperthyroidism and ophthalmopathy. Amplification yielded TCR beta CDR3 regions, with RNA transcripts as the source. First-round RT-PCR with HTBI primers amplified the TCR CDR3 region. TCRdb used MiXCR to reprocess the multiplex PCR reads, holding one entry per CDR3 protein. The sample lists about 700,000 distinct CDR3 sequences; 14% were seen once. The sample consisted of blood. These receptors all come from a woman aged 18-30 years with Graves' hyperthyroidism.

This clonotype was detected ten times or more. The chain recombines TRBV12-3 or TRBV12-4 with TRBJ2-5, with 8 bases matching TRBD2. The CDR3 spans 16 residues. The trim removed 1 base at V and 2 bases at J, leaving 6 bases unmatched. In DNA, the CDR3 is TGTGCCAGCAGTTTAGTCGGGGGGGTGTTACAAGAGACCCAGTACTTC. It yields the protein CASSLVGGVLQETQYF.

The genes are TRBV14 and TRBJ2-7; D uncertain. In germline, CDR1 is SGHDN, CDR2 FVKESK. V was clipped by 8 bases and J by 2 bases, with 10 bases between them. The CDR3 has 12 residues. The CDR3 coding sequence is TGTGCCAGCTCACATACGACCTACGAGCAGTACTTC. Residues: CASSHTTYEQYF.

This rearrangement joins TRBV7-9 to TRBJ2-5, with 7 bases that match TRBD2. This CDR3 has 16 residues. Germline V CDR1 and CDR2: SEHNR, FQNEAQ (reference sequence). V lost 3 bases and J lost 1; bases outside the gene matches: 8. In nucleotides, the CDR3 is TGTGCCAGCAGCTTGGGTTCCGGGAGGCCCCAAGAGACCCAGTACTTC. Protein: CASSLGSGRPQETQYF.

The rearrangement links TRBV27 to TRBJ1-4; D is possibly TRBD1 (6 bases). Germline assignment: CDR1 MNHEY and CDR2 SMNVEV (reference sequence). The CDR3 is 13 residues long. Trimming stripped 4 bases from V and 8 bases from J, with 11 bases between. CDR3 region: CASSSRGEEKLFF. CDR3 coding DNA: TGTGCCAGCAGTTCCAGGGGCGAGGAAAAACTGTTTTTT.

The chain carries TRBV13 and TRBJ2-2; 9 bases align to TRBD2. Trimming removed 5 bases from V and 1 base from J; junction bases left unmatched: 5. The CDR3 has 16 amino acids. Germline CDR1 and CDR2: PRHDT and FYEKMQ (reference sequence). The CDR3 is CASSLQTSGNTGELFF. CDR3 bases: TGTGCCAGCAGCCTTCAGACTAGCGGGAACACCGGGGAGCTGTTTTTT.

In its sample, this clonotype was seen a few times. V usage is TRBV28 and J usage is TRBJ2-1, with 13 bases that match TRBD2. The V gene end was trimmed by 7 bases and the J gene end by 4 bases; junction bases not matched to a gene: 1. This CDR3 has 14 amino acids. The germline V gene encodes CDR1 MDHEN and CDR2 SYDVKM. CDR3 loop: CASKLAGGYNEQFF. CDR3 in DNA: TGTGCCAGCAAACTAGCGGGAGGGTACAATGAGCAGTTCTTC.

This clonotype occurred a few times. The V gene is TRBV7-8, the J gene TRBJ2-7; 8 nucleotides agree with TRBD1. Losses at the gene ends were 2 bases for V and 4 bases for J; bases not matched to a gene: 10. The CDR3 contains 16 residues. Germline V gene sequence: CDR1 SGHVS, CDR2 FQNEAQ. The CDR3 spells CASSLRPPGQDYEQYF. CDR3 sequence (DNA): TGTGCCAGCAGCTTACGTCCGCCGGGACAGGATTACGAGCAGTACTTC.

This clonotype came up many times. The chain recombines TRBV14 with TRBJ2-3, with TRBD2 matching 7 bases. CDR3 length: 16 amino acids. The J segment lost 2 bases and the V segment lost 1 base, leaving 6 bases of the junction unmatched. Germline V gene lookup returns CDR1 SGHDN and CDR2 FVKESK. CDR3 DNA sequence: TGTGCCAGCAGCCAAGGTTTCGGGAGGTACACAGATACGCAGTATTTT. It translates to CASSQGFGRYTDTQYF. Full variable domain (outside the CDR3, taken from reference TRBV14 and TRBJ2-3): EAGVTQFPSHSVIEKGQTVTLRCDPISGHDNLYWYRRVMGKEIKFLLHFVKESKQDESGMPNNRFLAERTGGTYSTLKVQPAELEDSGVYFCASSQGFGRYTDTQYFGPGTRLTVL.

This clonotype was picked up many times. The rearrangement uses TRBV27 and TRBJ2-3; the match to TRBD2 covers 9 bases. V shed 1 base and J 3 bases; nucleotides not matched to a gene: 8. This CDR3 contains 17 residues. The germline V gene encodes CDR1 MNHEY and CDR2 SMNVEV (reference sequence). CDR3 in amino acids: CASSLYAGGPGTDTQYF. CDR3 sequence (DNA): TGTGCCAGCAGTTTATACGCGGGAGGGCCCGGGACAGATACGCAGTATTTT.

Of note for this clonotype: Being one base from a much bigger clone, this may be a read error. J is TRBJ2-4 and V is TRBV12-3 or TRBV12-4; 8 bases match TRBD1. The CDR3 is 14 residues long. CDR3 in DNA: TGTGCCGGCAGTTTCAGGGGGCCGAGGGACATTCAGTACTTC. It encodes CAGSFRGPRDIQYF.

V and J are TRBV4-1 and TRBJ2-3, with a possible D match to TRBD1 (6 bases). The CDR3 is 15 residues long. CDR1 and CDR2 (germline): MGHRA, YSYEKL. Trimming pared 2 bases from V and 2 bases from J, leaving 11 bases between. The CDR3 loop is CASSQTQGSTDTQYF. The CDR3, as DNA: TGCGCCAGCAGCCAAACACAGGGATCCACAGATACGCAGTATTTT.

The V call is TRBV12-3 or TRBV12-4, the J call TRBJ2-1, with a possible D match to TRBD1 (6 bases). V was clipped by 5 bases and J by 3 bases, with 20 bases between them. The CDR3 sequence is 17 residues long. CDR3 loop: CASSPQPTGTVYNEQFF. CDR3 nucleotide sequence: TGTGCCAGCAGTCCCCAACCGACAGGCACAGTCTACAATGAGCAGTTCTTC.

This clonotype was seen only a few times. The chain has TRBV7-9 and TRBJ2-7; 11 bases line up with TRBD2. V lost 4 bases, J lost 0 bases, and 11 bases stayed unmatched. CDR1 is SEHNR and CDR2 is FQNEAQ in the germline V gene (reference sequence). The CDR3 spans 18 residues. In DNA form, the CDR3 reads TGTGCCAGCAGCTCCACTAGCGGGAGAGTGTTTGACTCCTACGAGCAGTACTTC. It specifies CASSSTSGRVFDSYEQYF.

This clonotype was seen a handful of times. The chain recombines TRBV30 with TRBJ1-2; the D gene is possibly TRBD1 (5 bases). The V end was cut by 8 bases, the J end by 8 bases, with 18 bases between. The CDR3 consists of 12 residues. CDR1 GTSNPN and CDR2 SVGIG come from the germline V gene (reference sequence). CDR3 protein: CATSHRGQGYTF. In DNA form, the CDR3 reads TGTGCCACCTCCCACCGGGGCCAAGGCTACACCTTC.

Ten or more counts support this clonotype. The chain combines TRBV7-2 with TRBJ1-1; 12 positions agree with TRBD1. Trimming removed 5 bases from V and 6 bases from J; junction bases left unmatched: 16. The CDR3 runs 18 residues. Germline CDR1 is SGHTA and CDR2 is FQGNSA. CDR3 region: CASSPRLGQGARESEAFF. The CDR3 DNA sequence: TGTGCCAGCAGCCCCCGATTGGGACAGGGGGCGCGAGAATCTGAAGCTTTCTTT.

This clonotype showed up many times. CDR3 loop: CASSVGLASTDTQYF. The CDR3 region has the DNA TGTGCCAGCAGCGTCGGACTAGCAAGCACAGATACGCAGTATTTT. The chain links TRBV9 to TRBJ2-3, with TRBD2 identical over 8 bases. After removal of 2 bases from V and 0 bases from J, the junction contained 2 bases not matched to a gene. Germline V gives CDR1 SGDLS, CDR2 YYNGEE. CDR3 length equals 15 residues.

The J gene is TRBJ2-1, the V gene TRBV19, with 12 positions matching TRBD2. Germline assignment: CDR1 LNHDA and CDR2 SQIVND (reference sequence). The CDR3 has 14 amino acids. The ends lost 8 bases at V and 4 bases at J; junction bases unmatched: 3. The CDR3 nucleotides are TGTGCCAGTCGACTAGCGGGGGATTACAATGAGCAGTTCTTC. It specifies CASRLAGDYNEQFF.

The sample holds many counts of this clonotype. V and J are TRBV3-1 and TRBJ1-2; 8 bases are a match to TRBD1. The CDR3 loop spans 13 amino acids. Germline CDR1 and CDR2: LGHDT and YNNKEL (reference sequence). With V trimmed by 3 bases and J by 5 bases, 2 bases remained unmatched. Here the CDR3 DNA reads TGTGCCAGCAGCCAGGACAGGGAGTATGGCTACACCTTC. As protein: CASSQDREYGYTF.

At least ten counts were recorded for this clonotype. This rearrangement joins TRBV27 to TRBJ2-3; 16 bases line up with TRBD2. The CDR3 sequence is 19 residues long. Germline CDR1 and CDR2: MNHEY and SMNVEV (reference sequence). Unmatched junction bases numbered 11, after V lost 3 bases and J lost 5 bases. Here the CDR3 DNA reads TGTGCCAGCAGTTTTTACCCGGGACTAGCGGGAGGGATTGGAGATACGCAGTATTTT. Its protein is CASSFYPGLAGGIGDTQYF.

This clonotype was picked up many times. The chain employs TRBV7-9 and TRBJ1-1; 10 bases are a match to TRBD1. Germline CDR1 SEHNR, CDR2 FQNEAQ (reference sequence). This CDR3 contains 14 residues. Trimming cost V 6 bases and J 4 bases; bases outside gene matches: 5. Written as DNA, the CDR3 is TGTGCCAGCAGGCCCGACAGGGGGCCCACTGAAGCTTTCTTT. Its protein product is CASRPDRGPTEAFF.

The chain employs TRBV7-8 and TRBJ2-7; 13 positions agree with TRBD2. This CDR3 has 16 amino acids. Trimming cost V 6 bases and J 3 bases; bases outside gene matches: 8. Per the germline V gene, CDR1 is SGHVS and CDR2 is FQNEAQ. The CDR3 coding sequence is TGTGCCAGCAGTAGAAGCGGACTAGCGGGAGTCTACGAGCAGTACTTC. Encoded protein: CASSRSGLAGVYEQYF.

The chain recombines TRBV18 with TRBJ1-5; D unresolved. Looked up from germline, CDR1 is KGHSH and CDR2 is LQKENI. This CDR3 has 15 amino acids. Trimming removed 6 bases from V and 2 bases from J, with 14 bases in between. DNA for the CDR3: TGTGCCAGCTCGGTAGGACCAAACGGCAATCAGCCCCAGCATTTT. Protein product: CASSVGPNGNQPQHF.

This clonotype has just a few counts. This chain's CDR3 is CASSPVWTEETQYF. In DNA form, the CDR3 reads TGTGCCAGCTCACCCGTCTGGACAGAAGAGACCCAGTACTTC. The chain couples TRBV18 to TRBJ2-5, with D perhaps matching TRBD1 (6 bases). Deletions cut 3 bases from V and 3 bases from J, with 11 bases between. CDR3 length equals 14 residues. Germline V CDR1 and CDR2: KGHSH, LQKENI.

This clonotype was counted only a few times. V gene TRBV4-3 combines with J gene TRBJ2-3; D is undetermined. Germline CDR1 is LGHNA and CDR2 is YSLEER. V lost 0 bases, J lost 6 bases, and 19 bases lay in between. The CDR3 loop spans 17 amino acids. CDR3 in amino acids: CASSQDLANFNGDTQYF. The CDR3 DNA reads as TGCGCCAGCAGCCAAGACTTGGCTAACTTCAATGGCGATACGCAGTATTTT.

This clonotype appeared many times. V is TRBV2 and J is TRBJ2-3; 10 nucleotides match TRBD2. There are 15 residues in the CDR3. Germline V CDR1 and CDR2: SNHLY, FYNNEI. V lost 6 bases, J lost 5 bases, and 8 bases stayed unmatched. The CDR3 nucleotides read TGTGCCAGCAGAAAGCGGGAGGGCAGTATAGATACGCAGTATTTT. Protein: CASRKREGSIDTQYF.

The chain couples TRBV7-9 to TRBJ2-7, with 8 bases matching TRBD2. This CDR3 is 13 amino acids long. Germline CDR1 reads SEHNR; CDR2 reads FQNEAQ (reference sequence). The V gene end was trimmed by 5 bases and the J gene end by 3 bases; junction bases not matched to a gene: 3. The CDR3 DNA sequence: TGTGCCAGCAGCACTAGCGGCCACTACGAGCAGTACTTC. Amino acid sequence: CASSTSGHYEQYF.

This clonotype was counted between two and nine times. The V call is TRBV11-3, the J call TRBJ2-5; TRBD2 aligns across 7 bases. Germline V lookup: CDR1 SGHNT, CDR2 YENEEA. V gave up 5 bases and J gave up 5 bases; unmatched junction bases: 8. The CDR3 length is 14 residues. CDR3 sequence: CASSITWGGETQYF. The DNA for the CDR3 is TGTGCCAGCAGCATTACCTGGGGGGGTGAGACCCAGTACTTC.

With respect to this clonotype: Lacking the conserved final phenylalanine or tryptophan, this CDR3 likely reflects a read error. The rearrangement joins TRBV28 to TRBJ2-5; TRBD1 aligns across 8 bases. The V gene's germline CDR1 is MDHEN and CDR2 SYDVKM. J was trimmed by 5 bases and V by 3 bases; bases with no gene match: 8. CDR3 length: 15 residues. This CDR3 reads CASSFPQGAWETQYL. The CDR3 coding sequence is TGTGCCAGCAGTTTTCCCCAGGGGGCCTGGGAGACCCAGTACCTC.

V usage is TRBV28 and J usage is TRBJ2-3; unclear D gene. Trimming left V 4 bases short and J 1 base short, with 9 bases between. CDR1 is MDHEN, CDR2 SYDVKM, per germline. The CDR3 contains 14 residues. CDR3 sequence reads: CASSSALRTDTQYF. The CDR3 DNA reads TGTGCCAGCAGTTCCGCCCTTCGCACAGATACGCAGTATTTT.